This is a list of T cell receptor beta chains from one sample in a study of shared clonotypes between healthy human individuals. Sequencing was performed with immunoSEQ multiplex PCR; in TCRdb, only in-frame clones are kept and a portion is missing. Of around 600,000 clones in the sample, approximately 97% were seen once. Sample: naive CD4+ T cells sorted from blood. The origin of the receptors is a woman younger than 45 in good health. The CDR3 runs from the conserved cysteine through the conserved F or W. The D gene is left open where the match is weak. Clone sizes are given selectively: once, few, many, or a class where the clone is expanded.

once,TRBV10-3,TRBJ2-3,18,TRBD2,CAISPPLGTSGGTDTQYF,TGTGCCATCAGCCCTCCTCTTGGGACTAGCGGAGGCACAGATACGCAGTATTTT
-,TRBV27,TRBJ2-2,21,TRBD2,CASSLSAVLLAGGPGTGELFF,TGTGCCAGCAGTTTATCTGCGGTCCTACTAGCGGGAGGGCCAGGCACCGGGGAGCTGTTTTTT
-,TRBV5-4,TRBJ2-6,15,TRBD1,CASRPGQVGANVLTF,TGTGCCAGCAGACCGGGACAGGTTGGGGCCAACGTCCTGACTTTC
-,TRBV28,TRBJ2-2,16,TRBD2,CASSPRTRVIAGELFF,TGTGCCAGCAGTCCTAGGACTAGGGTAATCGCCGGGGAGCTGTTTTTT
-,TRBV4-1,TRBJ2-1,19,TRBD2,CASSQPHALAGGLGNEQFF,TGCGCCAGCAGCCAACCCCACGCTCTAGCGGGAGGCCTCGGCAATGAGCAGTTCTTC
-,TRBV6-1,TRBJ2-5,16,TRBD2,CASSEAGGAFPETQYF,TGTGCCAGCAGTGAGGCGGGAGGGGCTTTCCCAGAGACCCAGTACTTC
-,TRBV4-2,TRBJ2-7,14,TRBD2,CASSQPSGNHEQYF,TGTGCCAGCAGCCAGCCTAGCGGGAACCACGAGCAGTACTTC
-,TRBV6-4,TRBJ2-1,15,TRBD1,CASSDSGTAYNEQFF,TGTGCCAGCAGTGACTCCGGGACAGCCTACAATGAGCAGTTCTTC
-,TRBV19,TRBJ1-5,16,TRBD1,CASSAPLEDRGLPQHF,TGTGCCAGTAGCGCCCCACTGGAGGACAGGGGACTGCCCCAGCATTTT
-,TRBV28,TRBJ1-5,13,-,CATAGDGNQPQHF,TGTGCCACGGCGGGGGACGGCAATCAGCCCCAGCATTTT
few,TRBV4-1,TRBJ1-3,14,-,CASSQSYSGNTIYF,TGCGCCAGCAGCCAATCCTACTCTGGAAACACCATATATTTT
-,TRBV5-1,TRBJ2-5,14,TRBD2,CASSLIAGEETQYF,TGCGCCAGCAGCTTGATAGCGGGAGAAGAGACCCAGTACTTC
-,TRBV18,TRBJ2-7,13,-,CASSMGGLSEQYF,TGTGCCAGCTCAATGGGGGGCTTAAGCGAGCAGTACTTC
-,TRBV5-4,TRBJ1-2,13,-,CASSLEQRYGYTF,TGTGCCAGCAGCTTGGAACAGCGCTATGGCTACACCTTC
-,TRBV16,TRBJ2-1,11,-,CASSSYNEQFF,TGTGCCAGCAGCAGCTACAATGAGCAGTTCTTC
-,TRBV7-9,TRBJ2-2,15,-,CASSLGDSYTGELFF,TGTGCCAGCAGCTTAGGGGACTCCTACACCGGGGAGCTGTTTTTT
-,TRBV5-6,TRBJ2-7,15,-,CASSSSAGGRYEQYF,TGTGCCAGCAGCTCCTCCGCTGGGGGCAGGTACGAGCAGTACTTC
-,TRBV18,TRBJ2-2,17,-,CASPKGGAATNTGELFF,TGTGCCAGCCCAAAGGGGGGGGCTGCAACGAACACCGGGGAGCTGTTTTTT
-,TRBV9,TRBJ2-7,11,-,CASSEGTKQYF,TGTGCCAGCAGCGAAGGGACAAAGCAGTACTTC
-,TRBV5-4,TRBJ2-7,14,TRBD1,CASSRTGETSEQYF,TGTGCCAGCAGCCGGACAGGGGAGACTAGCGAGCAGTACTTC
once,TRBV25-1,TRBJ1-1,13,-,CASSEWGLTEAFF,TGTGCCAGCAGTGAATGGGGGCTGACTGAAGCTTTCTTT
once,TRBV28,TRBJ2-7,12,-,CASSLDGYEQYF,TGTGCCAGCAGTTTGGATGGGTACGAGCAGTACTTC